The clone carrying this T cell receptor beta chain was picked up one time. The sample belongs to a study of T-cell memory formation after mild COVID-19. TCRdb reprocessed the 5' RACE reads with MiXCR, giving one entry per CDR3 protein. The sample has hundreds of thousands of distinct CDR3 sequences, around 22% seen once; the top ten hold around 14%. This CDR3 has 13 residues. The germline CDR1 and CDR2 sequences are SQVTM and ANQGSEA. V lost 3 bases and J 1 base, leaving 9 bases between the germline ends. Specimen: PBMCs or a T cell subset sorted from them (not recorded which). This sequence was found in an adult woman who had mild COVID-19 (a few samples of this study predate the infection). Cell type and time point are not known. The rearrangement links TRBV29-1 to TRBJ1-1; no firm D call. The CDR3 sequence is CSVELEQNTEAFF. DNA of the CDR3: TGCAGCGTTGAGCTGGAGCAGAACACTGAAGCTTTCTTT.